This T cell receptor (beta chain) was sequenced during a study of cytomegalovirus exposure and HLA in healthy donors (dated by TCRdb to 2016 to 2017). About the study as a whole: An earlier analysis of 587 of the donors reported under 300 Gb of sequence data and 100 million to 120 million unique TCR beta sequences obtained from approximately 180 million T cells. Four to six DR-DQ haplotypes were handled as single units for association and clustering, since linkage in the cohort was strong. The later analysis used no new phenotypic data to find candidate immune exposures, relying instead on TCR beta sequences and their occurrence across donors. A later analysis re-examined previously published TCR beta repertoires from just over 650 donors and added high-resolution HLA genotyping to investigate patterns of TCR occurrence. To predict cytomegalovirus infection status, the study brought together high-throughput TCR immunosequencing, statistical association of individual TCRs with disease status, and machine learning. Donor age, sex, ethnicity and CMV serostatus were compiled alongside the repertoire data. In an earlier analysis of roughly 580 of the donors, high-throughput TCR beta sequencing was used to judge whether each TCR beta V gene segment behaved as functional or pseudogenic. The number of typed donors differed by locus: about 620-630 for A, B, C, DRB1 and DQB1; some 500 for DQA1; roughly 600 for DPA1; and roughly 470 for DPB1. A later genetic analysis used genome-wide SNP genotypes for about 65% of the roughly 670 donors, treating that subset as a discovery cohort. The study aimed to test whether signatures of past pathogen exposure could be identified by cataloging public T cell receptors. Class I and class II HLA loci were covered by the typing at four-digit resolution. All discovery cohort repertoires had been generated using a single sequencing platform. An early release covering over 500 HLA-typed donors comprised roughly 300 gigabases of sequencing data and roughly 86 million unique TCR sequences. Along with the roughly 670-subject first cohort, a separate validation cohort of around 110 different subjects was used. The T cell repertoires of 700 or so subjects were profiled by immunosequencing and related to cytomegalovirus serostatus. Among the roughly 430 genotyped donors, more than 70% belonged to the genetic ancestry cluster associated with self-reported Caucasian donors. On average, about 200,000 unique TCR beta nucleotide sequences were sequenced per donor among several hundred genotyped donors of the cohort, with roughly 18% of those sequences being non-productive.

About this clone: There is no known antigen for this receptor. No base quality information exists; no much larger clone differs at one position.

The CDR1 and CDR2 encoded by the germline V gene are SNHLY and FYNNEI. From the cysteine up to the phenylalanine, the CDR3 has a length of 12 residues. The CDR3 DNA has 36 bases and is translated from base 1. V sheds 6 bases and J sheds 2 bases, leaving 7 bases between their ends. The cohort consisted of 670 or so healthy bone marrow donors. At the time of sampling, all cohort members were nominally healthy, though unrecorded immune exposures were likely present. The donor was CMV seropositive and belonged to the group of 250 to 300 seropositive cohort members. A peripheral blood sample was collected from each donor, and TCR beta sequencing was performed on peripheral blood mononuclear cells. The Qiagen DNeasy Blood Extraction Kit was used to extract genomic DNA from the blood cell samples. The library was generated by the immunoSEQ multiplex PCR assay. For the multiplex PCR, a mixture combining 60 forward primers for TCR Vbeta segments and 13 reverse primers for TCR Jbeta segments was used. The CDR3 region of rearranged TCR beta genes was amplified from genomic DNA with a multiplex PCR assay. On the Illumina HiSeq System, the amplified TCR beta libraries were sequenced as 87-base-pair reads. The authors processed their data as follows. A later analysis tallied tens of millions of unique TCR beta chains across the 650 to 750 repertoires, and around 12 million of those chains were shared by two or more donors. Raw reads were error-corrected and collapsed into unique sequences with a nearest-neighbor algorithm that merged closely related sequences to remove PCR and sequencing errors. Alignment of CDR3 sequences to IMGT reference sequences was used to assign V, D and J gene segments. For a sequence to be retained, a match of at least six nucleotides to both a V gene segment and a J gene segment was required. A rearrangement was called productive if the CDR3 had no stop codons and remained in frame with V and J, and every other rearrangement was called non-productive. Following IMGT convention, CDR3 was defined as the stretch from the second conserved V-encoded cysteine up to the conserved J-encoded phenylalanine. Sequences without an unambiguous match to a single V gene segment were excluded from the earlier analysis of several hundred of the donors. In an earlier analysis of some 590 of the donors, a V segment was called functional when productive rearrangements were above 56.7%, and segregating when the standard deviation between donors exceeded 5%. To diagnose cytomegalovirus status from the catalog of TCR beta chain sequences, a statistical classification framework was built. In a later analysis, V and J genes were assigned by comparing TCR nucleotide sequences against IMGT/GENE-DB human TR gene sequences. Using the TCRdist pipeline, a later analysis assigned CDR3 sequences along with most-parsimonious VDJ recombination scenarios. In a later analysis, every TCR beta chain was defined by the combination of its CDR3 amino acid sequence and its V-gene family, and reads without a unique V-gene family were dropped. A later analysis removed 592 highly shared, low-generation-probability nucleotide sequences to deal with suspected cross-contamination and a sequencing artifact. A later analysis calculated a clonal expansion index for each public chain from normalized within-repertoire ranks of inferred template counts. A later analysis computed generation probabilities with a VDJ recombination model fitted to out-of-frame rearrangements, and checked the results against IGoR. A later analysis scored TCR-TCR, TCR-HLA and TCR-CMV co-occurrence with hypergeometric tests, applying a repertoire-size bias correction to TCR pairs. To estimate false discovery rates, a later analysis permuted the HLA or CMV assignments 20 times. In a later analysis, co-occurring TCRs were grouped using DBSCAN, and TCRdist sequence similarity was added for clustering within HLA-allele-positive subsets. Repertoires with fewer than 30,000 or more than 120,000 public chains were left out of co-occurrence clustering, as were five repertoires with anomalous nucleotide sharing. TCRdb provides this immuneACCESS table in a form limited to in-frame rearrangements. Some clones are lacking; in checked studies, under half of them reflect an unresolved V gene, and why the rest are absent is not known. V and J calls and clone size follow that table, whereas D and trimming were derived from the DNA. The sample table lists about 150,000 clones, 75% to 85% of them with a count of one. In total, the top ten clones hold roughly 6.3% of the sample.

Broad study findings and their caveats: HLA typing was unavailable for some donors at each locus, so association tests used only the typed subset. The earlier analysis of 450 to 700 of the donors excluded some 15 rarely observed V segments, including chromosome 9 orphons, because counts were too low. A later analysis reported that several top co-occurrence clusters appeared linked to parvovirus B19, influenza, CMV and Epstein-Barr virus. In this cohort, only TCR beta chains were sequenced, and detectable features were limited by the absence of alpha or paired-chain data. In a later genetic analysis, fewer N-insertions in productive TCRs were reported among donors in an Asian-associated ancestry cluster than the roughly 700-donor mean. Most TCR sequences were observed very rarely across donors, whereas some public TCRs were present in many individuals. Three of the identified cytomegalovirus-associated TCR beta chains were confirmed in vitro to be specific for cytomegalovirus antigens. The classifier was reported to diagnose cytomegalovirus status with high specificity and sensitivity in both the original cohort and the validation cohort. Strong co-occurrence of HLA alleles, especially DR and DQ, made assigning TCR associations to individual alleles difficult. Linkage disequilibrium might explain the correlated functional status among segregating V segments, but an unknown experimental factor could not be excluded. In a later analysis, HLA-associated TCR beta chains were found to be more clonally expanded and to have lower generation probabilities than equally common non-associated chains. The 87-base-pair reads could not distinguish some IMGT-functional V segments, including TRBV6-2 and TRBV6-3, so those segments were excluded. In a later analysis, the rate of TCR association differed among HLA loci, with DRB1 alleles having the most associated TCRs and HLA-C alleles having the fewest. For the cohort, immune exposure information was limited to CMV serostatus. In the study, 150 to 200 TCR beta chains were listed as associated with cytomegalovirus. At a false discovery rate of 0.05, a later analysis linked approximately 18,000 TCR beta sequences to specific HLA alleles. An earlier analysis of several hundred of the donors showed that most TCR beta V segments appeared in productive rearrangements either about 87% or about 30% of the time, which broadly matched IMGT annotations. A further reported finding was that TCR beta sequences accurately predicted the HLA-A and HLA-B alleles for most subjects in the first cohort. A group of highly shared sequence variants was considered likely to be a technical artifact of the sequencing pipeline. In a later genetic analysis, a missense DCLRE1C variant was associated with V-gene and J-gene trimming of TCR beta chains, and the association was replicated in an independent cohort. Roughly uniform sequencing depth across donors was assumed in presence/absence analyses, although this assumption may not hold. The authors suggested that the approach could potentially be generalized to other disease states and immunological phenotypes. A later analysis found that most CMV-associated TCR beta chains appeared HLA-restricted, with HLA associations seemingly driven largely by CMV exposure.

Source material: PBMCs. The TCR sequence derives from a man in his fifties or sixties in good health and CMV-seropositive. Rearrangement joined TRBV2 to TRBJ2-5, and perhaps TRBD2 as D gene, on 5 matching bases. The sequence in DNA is TGTGCCAGCAGACTAGAGCAAGAGACCCAGTACTTC. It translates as CASRLEQETQYF.